This paragraph reports one TCR beta chain. Some clones are missing from TCRdb's copy, which holds only in-frame ones; the method was immunoSEQ multiplex PCR. The sample has roughly 90,000 clones, approximately 81% seen once. The sample originates from a study of blood T cell repertoires in COVID-19. V was pared by 4 bases and J by 8 bases, with 12 bases between. CDR3 length: 13 residues. The sample comprised peripheral blood. The sequence was obtained from a man older than 75 with acute or convalescent COVID-19. The V gene is TRBV12-3 or TRBV12-4, the J gene TRBJ2-1; D is perhaps TRBD2 (6 bases). CDR3 region: CASSSAGRDEQFF. Written as DNA, the CDR3 is TGTGCCAGCAGTTCTGCGGGACGGGATGAGCAGTTCTTC.